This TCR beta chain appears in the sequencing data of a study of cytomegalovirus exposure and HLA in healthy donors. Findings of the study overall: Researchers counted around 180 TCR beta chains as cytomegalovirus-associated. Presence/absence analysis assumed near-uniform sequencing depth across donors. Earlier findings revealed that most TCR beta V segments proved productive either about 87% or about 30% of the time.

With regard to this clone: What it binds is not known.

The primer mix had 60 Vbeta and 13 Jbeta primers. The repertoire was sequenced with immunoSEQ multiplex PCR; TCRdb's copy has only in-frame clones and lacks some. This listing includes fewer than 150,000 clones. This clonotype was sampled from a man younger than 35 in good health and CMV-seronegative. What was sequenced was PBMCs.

The CDR3 loop reads CASSTPGQGNEKLFF. Written as DNA, the CDR3 is TGTGCCAGTAGTACCCCGGGACAGGGGAATGAAAAACTGTTTTTT. The chain links TRBV19 to TRBJ1-4; TRBD1 aligns across 10 bases. The length of the CDR3 is 15 residues. Trimming took 4 bases from V and 5 from J; bases not matched to a gene: 4. Looked up from germline, CDR1 is LNHDA and CDR2 is SQIVND (reference sequence).